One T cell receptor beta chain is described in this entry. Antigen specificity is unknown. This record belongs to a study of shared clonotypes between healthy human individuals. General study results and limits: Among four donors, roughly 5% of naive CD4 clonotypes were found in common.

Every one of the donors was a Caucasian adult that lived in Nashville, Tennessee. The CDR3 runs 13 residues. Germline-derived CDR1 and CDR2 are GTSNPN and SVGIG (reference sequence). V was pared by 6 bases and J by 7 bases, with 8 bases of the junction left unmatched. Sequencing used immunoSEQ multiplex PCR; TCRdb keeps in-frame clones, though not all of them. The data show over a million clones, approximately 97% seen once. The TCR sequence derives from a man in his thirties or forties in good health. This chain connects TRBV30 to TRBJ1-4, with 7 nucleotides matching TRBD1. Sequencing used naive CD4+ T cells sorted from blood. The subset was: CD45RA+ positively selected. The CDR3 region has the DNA TGTGCCTGCTCAGGGGGGGCGGGTGAAAAACTGTTTTTT. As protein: CACSGGAGEKLFF.